A selection of T cell receptor beta chains follows, all from one sample in a study of CD8 T cells in Susac syndrome. A single record per CDR3 protein comes from TCRdb applying MiXCR to the immunoSEQ multiplex PCR reads. The repertoire includes hundreds of thousands of distinct CDR3 sequences, just over 90% of them detected once, and approximately 0.072% sits in the top ten. The sequencing sample was made of CD4+ T cells from PBMCs. These receptors originate from a human donor with multiple sclerosis. CDR3s include the opening cysteine and the closing phenylalanine or tryptophan. Expanded clones get a size class; other rows say once, few or many, or leave the size out.

size	length	J	V	CDR3
NA	14	TRBJ2-5	TRBV7-2	CASSSGVKQETQYF
NA	16	TRBJ1-2	TRBV18	CASSPPPVGQNYGYTF
once	14	TRBJ2-7	TRBV2	CASQNPGQSYEQYF
NA	13	TRBJ1-1	TRBV12-3/TRBV12-4	CASSLARESEAFF
NA	11	TRBJ2-3	TRBV29-1	CSVRAGDTQYF
NA	13	TRBJ1-1	TRBV19	CASTRRMNTEAFF
few	14	TRBJ1-3	TRBV7-3	CASSLGPSGNTIYF
NA	13	TRBJ2-5	TRBV12-3/TRBV12-4	CASSLGRSGTQYF
NA	12	TRBJ2-1	TRBV29-1	CSVESTSNEQFF
NA	13	TRBJ2-2	TRBV7-6	CASSLGHTGELFF
once	18	TRBJ2-6	TRBV27	CASSSYSGTGTGANVLTF
NA	17	TRBJ1-2	TRBV29-1	CSVEGGTGGLFNYGYTF
NA	16	TRBJ1-2	TRBV6-5	CASSYSIRGEGYGYTF
NA	14	TRBJ1-2	TRBV15	CATSRGNQPYGYTF
NA	13	TRBJ2-5	TRBV20-1	CSANKMGYETQYF
NA	12	TRBJ2-4	TRBV20-1	CSAEGVRDIQYF
NA	16	TRBJ2-2	TRBV27	CASSSTAFSNTGELFF
NA	15	TRBJ1-1	TRBV3-1	CASSKGDRGGPEAFF
NA	14	TRBJ2-2	TRBV3-1	CASSLGPLVGELFF
NA	13	TRBJ1-2	TRBV30	CAWIPQVVYGYTF
NA	14	TRBJ2-3	TRBV6-4	CASARDRSTDTQYF
NA	13	TRBJ2-1	TRBV19	CASNVATDGEQFF
NA	14	TRBJ2-5	TRBV5-1	CASSLARPEETQYF
NA	15	TRBJ2-3	TRBV5-1	CASSQRDGVTDTQYF
NA	15	TRBJ2-3	TRBV28	CASATQGQGTDTQYF
NA	13	TRBJ1-6	TRBV23-1	CASSQSRDSPLHF
few	12	TRBJ2-7	TRBV7-9	CASSLGGDEQYF
once	17	TRBJ2-5	TRBV5-1	CASSLGLAGGTGETQYF
NA	19	TRBJ1-5	TRBV12-3/TRBV12-4	CASSPAAWDRGQLSQPQHF
NA	15	TRBJ2-1	TRBV12-3/TRBV12-4	CASSPRRWTGDEQFF
NA	14	TRBJ2-7	TRBV19	CASSIGGGPYEQYF
NA	15	TRBJ2-1	TRBV12-3/TRBV12-4	CASSPPGRQYNEQFF
NA	14	TRBJ1-2	TRBV5-1	CASSSYGQGYGYTF
once	20	TRBJ2-3	TRBV5-1	CASSLDTSGRGRGETDTQYF
NA	16	TRBJ1-3	TRBV15	CATSSRTFSGGTTIYF
few	13	TRBJ1-1	TRBV29-1	CSVEPGMNTEAFF
NA	12	TRBJ2-1	TRBV19	CASSFLDGEQFF
NA	11	TRBJ2-3	TRBV10-3	CAIRVGDTQYF
NA	17	TRBJ2-6	TRBV15	CATSREVGRSGANVLTF
NA	13	TRBJ2-2	TRBV5-4	CASSQTGGRELFF
few	13	TRBJ1-2	TRBV12-3/TRBV12-4	CASSLSGDTGYTF
NA	15	TRBJ1-1	TRBV19	CASSPGGPANTEAFF
NA	16	TRBJ1-3	TRBV18	CASSPLQVHSGNTIYF
NA	14	TRBJ1-3	TRBV29-1	CSVEDRGLRNTIYF
NA	13	TRBJ1-6	TRBV30	CAWRPFQNSPLHF
NA	14	TRBJ2-3	TRBV3-1	CASSQDRRTDTQYF
NA	17	TRBJ2-6	TRBV24-1	CATSDFGTSSGANVLTF
NA	18	TRBJ2-6	TRBV6-5	CASSYSTSAGPGANVLTF
NA	15	TRBJ1-3	TRBV4-1	CASSQDAGVGNTIYF
NA	14	TRBJ1-5	TRBV12-3/TRBV12-4	CASSQMVRNQPQHF
NA	16	TRBJ2-7	TRBV5-6	CASSLEVRRSSYEQYF
NA	14	TRBJ1-5	TRBV12-3/TRBV12-4	CASNTGQLNQPQHF
NA	12	TRBJ1-1	TRBV20-1	CSARGGNTEAFF
NA	11	TRBJ2-7	TRBV3-1	CGDRGCYEQYF
NA	15	TRBJ2-3	TRBV2	CASSLVHRGTDTQYF
NA	13	TRBJ1-5	TRBV24-1	CATSDLPGQPQHF
NA	13	TRBJ2-3	TRBV29-1	CSVEDRGGHTQYF
NA	15	TRBJ2-2	TRBV5-1	CASSPMDGDTGELFF
once	14	TRBJ2-3	TRBV2	CASRELAGADTQYF
once	14	TRBJ2-3	TRBV7-9	CASTLGGLADTQYF